Sequencing of this TCR beta chain was carried out in a study of T cell responses to AZD1222 COVID-19 vaccine. Of note for this clone: No antigen is known for it.

Assay used: immunoSEQ multiplex PCR; TCRdb lists only in-frame clones, some missing. The repertoire includes roughly 150,000 clones, 80% to 90% of them detected once, and 6.9% sits in the top ten. Study observations and caveats: Within unmutated variant regions lay the reported targets of nearly half of spike-specific TCRs. The study found vaccine-associated CD4 TCRs spanning spike, dominant at 160-218 and 743-854. White British people made up most donors, females outnumbered males, and clonal diversity was possibly underestimated. Repertoire samples came only from after the peak T cell response.

Trimming took off 5 bases at V and 0 bases at J, with 14 bases between the two ends. The germline V gene encodes CDR1 SNHLY and CDR2 FYNNEI. CDR3 size: 16 residues. This rearrangement joins TRBV2 to TRBJ1-5; D not resolved. Here the sequenced sample was peripheral blood, taken after recovery from COVID-19. The sequence was obtained from an adult who had recovered from COVID-19. CDR3 coding DNA: TGTGCCAGCAGTCAGGAGAGGGCGAATAGCAATCAGCCCCAGCATTTT. Residues: CASSQERANSNQPQHF.